This TCR beta chain was captured by sequencing in a study of T cell clones after liver transplantation (dated by TCRdb to between 2019 and 2020). General notes on the study: ITN030ST, the source of the samples, was a randomized trial that attempted immunosuppression withdrawal within 2 years of liver transplantation. The studied cohort comprised 8 liver transplant recipients, 3 classified as tolerant and 5 as non-tolerant. Donor-reactive T cell clones were identified using TCRbeta sequencing after a pre-transplant mixed lymphocyte reaction and were then followed in post-transplant blood. Subjects received no induction therapy and standard immunosuppression until randomization at 12-24 months post-transplant. To count as tolerant, a recipient had to stay completely off immunosuppression for at least one year without liver enzymes climbing beyond twice the upper limit of normal. Three of the eight recipients were HCV-positive; the others were transplanted for non-autoimmune, non-viral indications. Blood samples were collected pre-transplant, pre-randomization before withdrawal, and post-randomization after either complete withdrawal or failed withdrawal. As an antigen-independent comparator for donor-reactive sequences, third party-reactive TCRbeta sequences were also identified from pre-transplant MLRs.

Thawed unstimulated PBMCs were stained for CD3, CD4 and CD8 and FACS-sorted into CD3+CD4+ and CD3+CD8+ populations. Randomization to immunosuppression withdrawal applied to every one of the 8 studied subjects. Genomic DNA was isolated with the Qiagen DNeasy Blood and Tissue Kit. Using immunoSEQ, frozen genomic DNA was subjected to high-throughput TCRbeta CDR3 sequencing, a process that included PCR amplification, mapping, bias correction and internal controls. The study's own analysis went as follows. Productive rearrangements were kept, and unique TCRbeta sequences were defined by CDR3 nucleotide sequence plus V and J gene. A sequence counted as donor-reactive only if the sequence showed at least 5-fold expansion in CFSE-low cells compared with unstimulated pre-transplant cells and had a frequency of at least 0.01%. Per-subject minimum frequency thresholds, based on the lowest-template unstimulated sample, ensured at least 90% detection power. Jensen-Shannon divergence between the top 1000 TCRbeta sequences after and before transplant was used to measure repertoire turnover. Two-sided Fisher's exact tests were used to test for changes in the detection of donor-reactive sequences. Here the immuneACCESS table is served through TCRdb, limited to in-frame sequences with V and J called. Missing clones are a known gap in these copies; in checked studies unresolved V genes cover under half, and the rest lacks a known reason. V and J calls and clone size are as listed in that table; D and trimming were resolved from the DNA. The sample contains 70,000 to 95,000 clones, roughly 85% of them found a single time. The ten biggest clones cover about 2.5% of the sample.

A word on this clone: What this receptor recognizes is not known. Nothing much larger sits one base from this clone, and base qualities are not available.

The germline V gene yields SGDLS for CDR1 and YYNGEE for CDR2. At the junction V is shortened by 7 bases and J by 3 bases, with 10 bases in between. Measured from the cysteine to the phenylalanine, the CDR3 is 12 residues long. Only CDR3 DNA is held: 36 bases, read in frame from base 1. Beyond this particular receptor, the publication reports: Conclusions were preliminary, limited by small, heterogeneous patient numbers and non-standardized post-transplant time points. Low numbers of available donor cells limited the measurable donor-reactive repertoire in a couple of subjects. Circulating donor-reactive CD4 TCRbeta sequences fell significantly post-transplant in most of the 8 subjects, irrespective of tolerance or HCV status. Since no allograft tissue specimens were available, donor-reactive T cells may have migrated into the graft instead of being deleted. Donor-reactive sequences declined more than third party-reactive ones, suggesting partial antigen-specific deletion unrelated to withdrawal success. Once repertoire turnover was taken into account, donor-reactive detection showed a significant reduction for CD4 in 7 of 8 subjects and for CD8 in 8 of 8.

The receptor was derived from a human patient who received a liver transplant. After a transplant, the donor of the graft may account for some T cells. This receptor chain uses TRBV9 and TRBJ2-5, with the D gene call left open. Sequences were derived from CD4+ T cells from blood, sampled at the 22-month timepoint. The CDR3 region: CASGRAEETQYF. In nucleotide form, the sequence is TGTGCCAGCGGTCGGGCGGAAGAGACCCAGTACTTC.